The clone carrying this T cell receptor beta chain has more than one count but fewer than ten. Its antigen is unidentified. This record comes from a study of beta chain features in type 1 diabetes. This CDR3 has 13 residues. Trimming took off 4 bases at V and 7 bases at J, with 11 bases between the two ends. Looked up from germline, CDR1 is KGHSH and CDR2 is LQKENI. Findings and caveats of the study: Moderate but significant shortening of TCRB CDR3s was recorded in all four CD4+ subsets from Type 1 diabetes patients. PCR may have favored shorter templates equally in patients and controls.

cDNA synthesis used the whole RNA isolate, giving expressed TCRB sequences. Naive, central memory and regulatory T cell samples produced a mean of approximately 4 million reads. Sequencing used immunoSEQ multiplex PCR; TCRdb keeps in-frame clones, though not all of them. The sample contains 600,000 to 750,000 clones, around 12% of which appear only once. This clonotype was sampled from a man aged 25 to 40 with type 1 diabetes. The rearrangement links TRBV18 to TRBJ2-1, with D perhaps matching TRBD1 or TRBD2 (5 bases each). The specimen was naive CD4+ T cells from blood. In DNA form, the CDR3 reads TGTGCCAGCTCACTCCGGGACGTAAATGAGCAGTTCTTC. Translated: CASSLRDVNEQFF.